Described below is a single T cell receptor beta chain sequence and its context. The clone's antigen remains unknown. In total, roughly 710 healthy bone marrow donors made up the cohort. At the time of sampling, every cohort member was nominally healthy, though immune exposures that went unrecorded were likely present. The donor was CMV seropositive and belonged to the group of 250 to 300 seropositive cohort members. A peripheral blood sample was provided by each donor, and peripheral blood mononuclear cells were used for TCR beta sequencing. Genomic DNA was extracted from the blood cell samples with the Qiagen DNeasy Blood Extraction Kit. The sample comes from a study of cytomegalovirus exposure and HLA in healthy donors (dated by TCRdb to 2016 to 2017). Some background on the complete study: In an earlier analysis of 587 of the donors, 250 to 350 Gb of sequence data and 117 million unique TCR beta sequences from about 190 million T cells were reported. A few DR-DQ haplotypes were handled as single units for association and clustering because linkage in the cohort was strong. HLA typing included class I and class II loci at four-digit resolution. In addition to the first cohort of 666 subjects, a separate validation cohort of 130 or so different subjects was used. To study patterns of TCR occurrence, a later analysis re-analyzed previously published TCR beta repertoires from 650 to 750 donors and added high-resolution HLA genotyping. All discovery cohort repertoires had been generated using a single sequencing platform. Of the 398 genotyped donors, 80% to 90% were placed in the genetic ancestry cluster associated with self-reported Caucasian donors. Rather than using new phenotypic data, the later analysis identified candidate immune exposures from TCR beta sequences and from how often those sequences occurred across donors. Among around 400 genotyped donors of the cohort, an average of around 220,000 unique TCR beta nucleotide sequences was sequenced per donor, of which about 18% were non-productive. An earlier analysis of a few hundred of the donors applied high-throughput TCR beta sequencing to assess whether each TCR beta V gene segment acted as functional or pseudogenic. Donor age, sex, ethnicity and CMV serostatus were collected together with the repertoire data. To predict cytomegalovirus infection status, the study combined high-throughput TCR immunosequencing, statistical association of individual TCRs with disease status, and machine learning. Genome-wide SNP genotypes for about 65% of the roughly 670 donors were used in a later genetic analysis, which treated that subset as a discovery cohort. The number of typed donors differed by locus: roughly 620-640 for A, B, C, DRB1 and DQB1; about 520 for DQA1; 606 for DPA1; and about 470 for DPB1. The aim of the study was to test whether cataloging public T cell receptors could identify signatures of past pathogen exposure. An early release covering 550 to 650 HLA-typed donors comprised about 300 gigabases of sequencing data and roughly 86 million unique TCR sequences. The study profiled the T cell repertoires of 550 to 700 subjects by immunosequencing and related them to cytomegalovirus serostatus. Study-level results and caveats: Most TCR sequences were seen in very few donors, while some public TCRs were found in many individuals. The authors suggested that the approach could potentially be generalized to other disease states and immunological phenotypes. V-gene and J-gene trimming of TCR beta chains was associated with a missense DCLRE1C variant in a later genetic analysis, and the association was replicated in an independent cohort. According to a later analysis, parvovirus B19, influenza, CMV and Epstein-Barr virus appeared linked to several top co-occurrence clusters. CMV serostatus was the only immune exposure information available for the cohort. The presence/absence analyses assumed that sequencing depth was roughly uniform across donors, and that assumption may not be true. A group of highly shared sequence variants was considered likely to be a technical artifact of the sequencing pipeline. This cohort had only TCR beta chains sequenced, and the lack of alpha or paired-chain data limited which features could be detected. Cytomegalovirus status was reported to be diagnosed by the classifier with high specificity and sensitivity in both the original and validation cohorts. Assigning TCR associations to individual alleles was difficult when HLA alleles, especially DR and DQ, strongly co-occurred. According to a later analysis, most CMV-associated TCR beta chains appeared to be HLA-restricted, and the HLA associations seemed to be driven largely by CMV exposure. A further reported finding was that TCR beta sequences accurately predicted the HLA-A and HLA-B alleles for most subjects in the first cohort. A later genetic analysis reported fewer N-insertions in productive TCRs among donors in an Asian-associated ancestry cluster than the roughly 690-donor mean. Linkage disequilibrium might explain the correlated functional status among segregating V segments, but an unknown experimental factor could not be ruled out. The 87-base-pair reads could not distinguish some IMGT-functional V segments, including TRBV6-2 and TRBV6-3, so those segments were excluded. The study gave a list of some 150 TCR beta chains associated with cytomegalovirus. An earlier analysis of approximately 570 of the donors showed that most TCR beta V segments appeared in productive rearrangements either about 87% or about 30% of the time, which broadly matched IMGT annotations. Because HLA typing was unavailable for some donors at each locus, only the typed subset was used in association tests. According to a later analysis, TCR association rates differed among HLA loci, with DRB1 alleles showing the most associated TCRs and HLA-C alleles showing the fewest. A later analysis found that HLA-associated TCR beta chains were more clonally expanded and had lower generation probabilities than equally common non-associated chains. A later analysis associated about 17,000 TCR beta sequences with specific HLA alleles at a false discovery rate of 0.05. In vitro tests confirmed that a few of the cytomegalovirus-associated TCR beta chains recognize cytomegalovirus antigens. Because counts were too low, some 17 rarely observed V segments, including chromosome 9 orphons, were excluded from the earlier analysis of some 540 of the donors.

V trim: 4 bases; J trim: 4 bases; unmatched bases: 9. Its CDR3 holds 17 amino acids, cysteine through phenylalanine. Only the CDR3 part of the read is kept: 51 bases, read in frame from the first base. The germline V gene (reference sequence) gives CDR1 as MNHEY and CDR2 as SMNVEV. The receptor library was made with the immunoSEQ multiplex PCR assay. For the multiplex PCR, a mixture combining 60 forward primers for TCR Vbeta segments and 13 reverse primers for TCR Jbeta segments was used. The CDR3 region of rearranged TCR beta genes was amplified from genomic DNA with a multiplex PCR assay. Amplified TCR beta libraries were sequenced as 87-base-pair reads on the Illumina HiSeq System. The paper's data handling went like this. A later analysis tallied 75 million to 95 million unique TCR beta chains across the 666 repertoires, and about 12 million of those chains were shared by two or more donors. Raw reads were error-corrected and collapsed into unique sequences by a nearest-neighbor algorithm in which closely related sequences were merged to remove PCR and sequencing errors. To assign V, D and J gene segments, CDR3 sequences were aligned to IMGT reference sequences. Each retained sequence needed at least a six-nucleotide match to both a V gene segment and a J gene segment. Rearrangements were classified as productive when the CDR3 lacked stop codons and remained in frame with V and J, and all other rearrangements were classified as non-productive. Following IMGT convention, CDR3 was defined as the stretch from the second conserved V-encoded cysteine to the conserved J-encoded phenylalanine. In an earlier analysis of roughly 580 of the donors, sequences lacking an unambiguous match to a single V gene segment were excluded. In an earlier analysis of several hundred of the donors, a V segment was called functional when productive rearrangements were above 56.7%, and segregating when the standard deviation between donors exceeded 5%. A statistical classification framework was built for diagnosing cytomegalovirus status from the catalog of TCR beta chain sequences. A later analysis assigned V and J genes by comparing TCR nucleotide sequences with IMGT/GENE-DB human TR gene sequences. Using the TCRdist pipeline, a later analysis assigned CDR3 sequences along with most-parsimonious VDJ recombination scenarios. In a later analysis, every TCR beta chain was defined by the combination of its CDR3 amino acid sequence and its V-gene family, and reads without a unique V-gene family were dropped. In a later analysis, several hundred highly shared, low-generation-probability nucleotide sequences were removed to address suspected cross-contamination and a sequencing artifact. For each public chain, a later analysis derived a clonal expansion index from normalized ranks of inferred template counts within each repertoire. In a later analysis, generation probabilities were computed with a VDJ recombination model fitted to out-of-frame rearrangements, and the resulting probabilities were checked against IGoR. In a later analysis, TCR-TCR, TCR-HLA and TCR-CMV co-occurrence was scored with hypergeometric tests, and a repertoire-size bias correction was applied to TCR pairs. False discovery rates were estimated in a later analysis by permuting HLA or CMV assignments 20 times. In a later analysis, co-occurring TCRs were grouped with DBSCAN, and TCRdist sequence similarity was added when clustering was performed within HLA-allele-positive subsets. For co-occurrence clustering, repertoires with fewer than 30,000 or more than 120,000 public chains were excluded, along with five repertoires with anomalous nucleotide sharing. Sourced from immuneACCESS, this table was stored by TCRdb with only in-frame sequences that have V and J called. A share of the clones is absent; for the studies checked, an unresolved V gene accounts for under half, and the remainder has no known explanation. V, J and clone size derive from that table, while D and trimming were established from the DNA sequence. The sample's table covers about 210,000 clones. Clones ranked in the top ten supply approximately 0.98% of the sample.

This receptor was taken from a woman aged 25-40 years in good health and CMV-seropositive. Sequencing was performed on PBMCs. The rearrangement combines TRBV27 with TRBJ2-7, with 14 bases matching TRBD2. The CDR3 sequence is CASSSRLAGGVMYEQYF. Here is the DNA: TGTGCCAGCAGTTCCCGACTAGCGGGAGGGGTTATGTACGAGCAGTACTTC.